These 29 T cell receptor beta chains were sequenced from one sample in a study of CD8 T cells in ankylosing spondylitis. TCRdb reprocessed the 5' RACE reads with MiXCR, giving one entry per CDR3 protein. The sample yields roughly 97,000 distinct CDR3 sequences, 7.5% to 9% seen once. Sequenced sample: blood, either unsorted or a sorted T cell fraction (not recorded which). Receptors originate from a male donor with ankylosing spondylitis or in good health (not recorded which).

This clonotype was picked up many times. This rearrangement joins TRBV7-8 to TRBJ1-3; a weak D match, TRBD1 (6 bases). From germline, CDR1 is SGHVS and CDR2 FQNEAQ. This CDR3 spans 16 amino acids. The V end lost 2 bases, the J end lost 0 bases, and 11 bases lay between the germline ends. The CDR3 region is CASSLQGINSGNTIYF. CDR3 nucleotide sequence: TGTGCCAGCAGCTTACAGGGGATTAACTCTGGAAACACCATATATTTT.

Many counts were recorded for this clonotype. The rearrangement uses TRBV20-1 and TRBJ2-3; 13 nucleotides match TRBD2. Germline trimming cut 5 bases from V and 7 bases from J; bases unmatched to any gene: 6. CDR3 length: 14 amino acids. In germline, CDR1 is DFQATT, CDR2 SNEGSKA (reference sequence). The CDR3 nucleotides are TGCAGTGCTCGACTAGCGGGGGGAGGACATACGCAGTATTTT. Translated: CSARLAGGGHTQYF.

The genes are TRBV18 and TRBJ2-1; 13 positions agree with TRBD2. V was clipped by 3 bases and J by 4 bases; unmatched bases: 3. Looked up from germline, CDR1 is KGHSH and CDR2 is LQKENI. The CDR3 has 16 residues. CDR3: CASSPGTSGTYNEQFF. CDR3 DNA: TGTGCCAGCTCACCCGGGACTAGCGGGACGTACAATGAGCAGTTCTTC.

The V call is TRBV5-1, the J call TRBJ2-3; 9 bases line up with TRBD1. With V trimmed by 4 bases and J by 3 bases, 3 bases remained unmatched. This CDR3 contains 14 residues. Germline-derived CDR1 and CDR2 are SGHRS and YFSETQ. CDR3 in amino acids: CASSPQGATDTQYF. The CDR3 DNA reads as TGCGCCAGCAGCCCACAGGGGGCAACAGATACGCAGTATTTT.

This clonotype was recorded at least ten times. CDR3 amino acids: CASSLTATGKLGLGNIQYF. The CDR3 DNA is TGTGCCAGCAGCTTAACGGCGACAGGGAAGTTGGGATTGGGGAACATTCAGTACTTC. The chain links TRBV7-3 to TRBJ2-4; TRBD1 agrees at 7 bases. This CDR3 has 19 residues. V lost 0 bases and J lost 7; bases outside the gene matches: 18. Germline V CDR1 and CDR2: SGHTA, FQGTGA. Complete variable domain (other parts from reference TRBV7-3 and TRBJ2-4): GAGVSQTPSNKVTEKGKYVELRCDPISGHTALYWYRQSLGQGPEFLIYFQGTGAADDSGLPNDRFFAVRPEGSVSTLKIQRTERGDSAVYLCASSLTATGKLGLGNIQYFGAGTRLSVL.

This clonotype was observed a few times. The gene calls are TRBV12-3 or TRBV12-4 and TRBJ2-5, with D possibly called TRBD1 or TRBD2 (7 bases each). V lost 2 bases, J lost 4 bases, and 17 bases lay in between. The CDR3 is 16 residues long. As DNA, the CDR3 is TGTGCCAGCAGTTTACGGACAGGATCGGGAGGAGAGACCCAGTACTTC. Amino acid sequence: CASSLRTGSGGETQYF.

This clonotype was picked up many times. The chain links TRBV7-6 to TRBJ1-3; 8 bases match TRBD1. Trimming at V came to 1 base and at J to 4 bases, leaving 12 bases not matched to a gene. CDR1 and CDR2 from the germline V gene are SGHVS and FNYEAQ. CDR3 length: 18 residues. The CDR3 loop is CASSLVAGGQGSGNTIYF. As DNA, the CDR3 is TGTGCCAGCAGCTTAGTAGCCGGTGGACAGGGTTCAGGAAACACCATATATTTT.

This clonotype appeared many times. The chain joins TRBV10-3 to TRBJ2-7, with TRBD1 matching over 10 bases. The germline V gene encodes CDR1 ENHRY and CDR2 SYGVKD. The CDR3 is made up of 15 amino acids. Trimming removed 4 bases from V and 3 bases from J; junction bases left unmatched: 6. CDR3 amino acids: CAISADRGVFYEQYF. For the CDR3, the DNA is TGTGCCATCAGTGCGGACAGGGGGGTTTTCTACGAGCAGTACTTC.

This clonotype was seen ten or more times. The chain carries TRBV6-5 and TRBJ1-1; D is perhaps TRBD1 (6 bases). Looked up from germline, CDR1 is MNHEY and CDR2 is SVGAGI. Trimming shortened V by 1 base and J by 7 bases, and 10 bases separated the two germline ends. The CDR3 extends over 13 amino acids. This CDR3 is CASSYYTTGEAFF. Written as DNA, the CDR3 is TGTGCCAGCAGTTACTATACGACAGGTGAAGCTTTCTTT.

This clonotype was seen many times. V and J are TRBV20-1 and TRBJ1-2, with 7 nucleotides matching TRBD1. J was trimmed by 8 bases and V by 5 bases; bases with no gene match: 5. Germline loops: CDR1 DFQATT, CDR2 SNEGSKA (reference sequence). The length of the CDR3 is 11 residues. For the CDR3, the DNA is TGCAGTGCTGACAGGGAAATCGGCTACACCTTC. This encodes CSADREIGYTF.

This clonotype was seen ten or more times. The chain has TRBV15 and TRBJ1-4; 7 bases match TRBD1. CDR3 length: 14 residues. Germline-derived CDR1 and CDR2 are LNHNV and YYDKDF (reference sequence). The junction had 9 bases not matched to a gene; V was cut back by 7 bases and J by 7 bases. CDR3 sequence: CATTPGGGGEKLFF. For the CDR3, the DNA is TGTGCCACCACCCCGGGAGGGGGCGGTGAAAAACTGTTTTTT.

This clonotype was observed many times. V and J are TRBV20-1 and TRBJ2-1; 12 bases align to TRBD2. The CDR3 has 14 amino acids. Germline V gives CDR1 DFQATT, CDR2 SNEGSKA (reference sequence). Trimming took 6 bases from V and 8 from J; bases not matched to a gene: 8. The CDR3 nucleotides read TGCAGTGCAGGGACTAGCGGGCCAAAAGATGAGCAGTTCTTC. This gives the protein CSAGTSGPKDEQFF.

This clonotype was observed at least ten times. V usage is TRBV5-1 and J usage is TRBJ2-1; D call uncertain. V was clipped by 0 bases and J by 7 bases, with 11 bases between them. CDR3 length equals 14 residues. Germline-derived CDR1 and CDR2 are SGHRS and YFSETQ. CDR3: CASSLALADNEQFF. The CDR3 nucleotides read TGCGCCAGCAGCTTGGCCTTGGCAGATAATGAGCAGTTCTTC.

This clonotype was found a few times. J is TRBJ2-7 and V is TRBV29-1; the D is unclear. Germline loops: CDR1 SQVTM, CDR2 ANQGSEA. V was pared by 5 bases and J by 0 bases, with 14 bases between. CDR3 length: 14 amino acids. The CDR3 region has the DNA TGCAGCGTTCTTGGTAACGAAGTCTCCTACGAGCAGTACTTC. Its protein is CSVLGNEVSYEQYF.

This clonotype has only a few counts. The rearrangement links TRBV24-1 to TRBJ2-2; D possibly corresponds to TRBD1 (6 bases). Germline CDR1 and CDR2: KGHDR and SFDVKD. The ends were cut back, 2 bases at V and 4 bases at J, with 16 bases in the middle. This CDR3 is built from 17 residues. In DNA, the CDR3 is TGTGCCACCAGTGATTCCCAGGGGCCCCCGGGCACCGGGGAGCTGTTTTTT. This gives the protein CATSDSQGPPGTGELFF.

Ten or more counts support this clonotype. V and J are TRBV12-3 or TRBV12-4 and TRBJ1-5, with a tentative D call TRBD1 (6 bases). V lost 6 bases and J lost 6, with 12 bases in between. The CDR3 has 13 residues. Here the CDR3 reads CASRRGGGQPQHF. The CDR3 DNA reads as TGTGCCAGCAGAAGGGGGGGGGGTCAGCCCCAGCATTTT.

For this clonotype: This may be a read error: a much more frequent sequence differs by one nucleotide. The chain couples TRBV30 to TRBJ2-1; 7 bases are shared with TRBD2. Losses at the gene ends were 2 bases for V and 0 bases for J; bases not matched to a gene: 7. CDR1 is GTSNPN and CDR2 is SVGIG in the germline V gene (reference sequence). The CDR3 sequence is 16 residues long. The CDR3 spells CAWSMLAVSSYNEQFF. CDR3 DNA sequence: TGTGCCTGGAGTATGCTAGCGGTAAGCTCCTACAATGAGCAGTTCTTC.

This chain connects TRBV7-9 to TRBJ2-2; D is undetermined. CDR1 and CDR2 from the germline V gene are SEHNR and FQNEAQ (reference sequence). V was trimmed by 3 bases and J by 7 bases, leaving 9 bases between them. The CDR3 totals 13 residues. The CDR3 sequence is CASSLGRIGELFF. CDR3 coding DNA: TGTGCCAGCAGCTTGGGCAGGATCGGGGAGCTGTTTTTT.

At least ten counts were recorded for this clonotype. The V gene is TRBV12-3 or TRBV12-4, the J gene TRBJ2-1, with 9 bases lining up with TRBD2. The CDR3 runs to 15 residues. After removal of 7 bases from V and 7 bases from J, the junction contained 11 bases not matched to a gene. The CDR3 sequence is CASNIAGVPLNEQFF. The CDR3 coding sequence is TGTGCCAGCAACATAGCGGGAGTTCCCTTGAATGAGCAGTTCTTC.

In its sample, this clonotype was seen many times. This chain links TRBV7-6 with TRBJ1-2; 7 nucleotides match TRBD1. This CDR3 comprises 17 residues. V trimming: 5 bases; J trimming: 4 bases; junction bases outside the gene matches: 16. The germline gives CDR1 SGHVS, CDR2 FNYEAQ. CDR3 sequence (DNA): TGTGCCAGCAGCGGAATCGGGACAGTGTATGGGAGCTATGGCTACACCTTC. Its translation is CASSGIGTVYGSYGYTF.

This clonotype was seen many times. This chain links TRBV2 with TRBJ1-1; 7 nucleotides agree with TRBD1. J gave up 1 base and V 3 bases, and 5 bases lay outside the gene matches. Germline CDR1 reads SNHLY; CDR2 reads FYNNEI. The CDR3 is 15 residues long. The CDR3 DNA follows: TGTGCCAGCAGTGAGAACAGGGGTGAGAACACTGAAGCTTTCTTT. It codes for CASSENRGENTEAFF.

This clonotype came up many times. The V and J genes are TRBV29-1 and TRBJ2-5; tentatively, D is TRBD2 (5 bases). V shed 5 bases and J shed 1 base, with 11 bases lying between them. This CDR3 has 13 amino acids. CDR1 and CDR2 from the germline V gene are SQVTM and ANQGSEA. CDR3 loop: CSVIMEVQETQYF. The DNA of the CDR3 is TGCAGCGTTATAATGGAGGTCCAAGAGACCCAGTACTTC.

This clonotype was observed many times. The rearrangement joins TRBV27 to TRBJ1-5; D is ambiguous. The V end lost 6 bases, the J end lost 2 bases, and 8 bases lay between the germline ends. CDR1 is MNHEY, CDR2 SMNVEV, per germline (reference sequence). The CDR3 is 13 amino acids. As DNA, the CDR3 is TGTGCCAGCAGCCGACGCGGCAATCAGCCCCAGCATTTT. Its translation is CASSRRGNQPQHF.

There are many counts of this clonotype. The rearrangement uses TRBV5-1 and TRBJ2-5, with D maybe TRBD1 (5 bases). Trimming took off 1 base at V and 5 bases at J, with 15 bases between the two ends. Germline V gene sequence: CDR1 SGHRS, CDR2 YFSETQ. The CDR3 is made up of 15 amino acids. The CDR3 loop reads CASSLSGAVEETQYF. For the CDR3, the DNA is TGCGCCAGCAGCTTGAGTGGGGCAGTGGAGGAGACCCAGTACTTC.

In its sample, this clonotype was seen a few times. V and J are TRBV20-1 and TRBJ1-1; no firm D call. Looked up from germline, CDR1 is DFQATT and CDR2 is SNEGSKA (reference sequence). The CDR3 consists of 11 residues. Trimming left V 6 bases short and J 2 bases short, with 7 bases between. The CDR3 is CSATRNTEAFF. The CDR3 nucleotides are TGCAGTGCCACCCGCAACACTGAAGCTTTCTTT.

This clonotype was observed at least ten times. This rearrangement joins TRBV20-1 to TRBJ2-7; 8 bases match TRBD2. This CDR3 comprises 13 residues. CDR1 and CDR2 (germline): DFQATT, SNEGSKA (reference sequence). The junction had 7 bases not matched to a gene; V was cut back by 6 bases and J by 3 bases. The CDR3 sequence: CSASNSGNYEQYF. DNA for the CDR3: TGCAGTGCCTCCAATAGCGGGAACTACGAGCAGTACTTC.

This clonotype was picked up many times. The chain links TRBV5-6 to TRBJ2-1, with 8 bases identical to TRBD2. J was trimmed by 3 bases and V by 0 bases; bases with no gene match: 2. The CDR3 spans 15 residues. Looked up from germline, CDR1 is SGHDT and CDR2 is YYEEEE. CDR3 protein: CASSLVAGGYNEQFF. The CDR3 DNA follows: TGTGCCAGCAGCTTGGTTGCGGGGGGCTACAATGAGCAGTTCTTC.

This clonotype was seen many times. The V gene is TRBV6-2 or TRBV6-3, the J gene TRBJ1-1, with unresolved D. CDR1 and CDR2 (germline): MNHEY, SVGEGT. Deletions cut 2 bases from V and 4 bases from J, with 11 bases between. The CDR3 consists of 14 residues. The CDR3 protein is CASSYAGRSTEAFF. The CDR3 coding sequence is TGTGCCAGCAGTTACGCCGGAAGATCCACTGAAGCTTTCTTT.

Turning to this clonotype: A single base separates this from a much larger clone, so it may be a read error. The chain is built from TRBV7-2 and TRBJ2-3; maybe TRBD2 (5 bases). In germline, CDR1 is SGHTA, CDR2 FQGNSA. This CDR3 spans 12 amino acids. V lost 3 bases and J 7 bases, leaving 8 bases between the germline ends. This CDR3 is CASSFGENTQYF. The DNA of the CDR3 is TGTGCCAGCAGCTTCGGGGAAAATACGCAGTATTTT. The full variable domain, in which reference TRBV7-2 and TRBJ2-3 provide the parts outside the CDR3, is GAGVSQSPSNKVTEKGKDVELRCDPISGHTALYWYRQSLGQGLEFLIYFQGNSAPDKSGLPSDRFSAERTGGSVSTLTIQRTQQEDSAVYLCASSFGENTQYFGPGTRLTVL.